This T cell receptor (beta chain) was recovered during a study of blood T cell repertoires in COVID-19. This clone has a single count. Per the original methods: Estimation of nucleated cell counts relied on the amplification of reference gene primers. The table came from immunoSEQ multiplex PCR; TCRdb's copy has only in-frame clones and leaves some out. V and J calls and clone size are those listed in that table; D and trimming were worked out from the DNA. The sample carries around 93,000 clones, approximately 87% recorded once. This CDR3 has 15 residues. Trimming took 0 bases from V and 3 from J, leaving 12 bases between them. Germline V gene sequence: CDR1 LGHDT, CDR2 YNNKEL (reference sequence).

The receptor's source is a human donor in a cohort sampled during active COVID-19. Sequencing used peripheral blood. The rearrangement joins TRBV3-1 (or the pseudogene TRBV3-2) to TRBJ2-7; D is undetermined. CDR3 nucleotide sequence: TGTGCCAGCAGCCAAGACGGTGGGCAAGACTACGAGCAGTACTTC. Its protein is CASSQDGGQDYEQYF.